This entry describes one TCR beta chain. Its specificity is not known. Samples derive from patients with active juvenile idiopathic arthritis. The data stem from a study of circulating and synovial CD4+ cells in juvenile arthritis. Study-level results: Bulk blood CD4 samples held at least an order of magnitude more or fewer genomes than CPL. Some such blood samples were as oligoclonal as synovium. Compared with bulk blood, circulating pathogenic-like lymphocytes shared substantially more CDR3 sequences with synovial T cells.

The assay was immunoSEQ multiplex PCR, and TCRdb's table has in-frame clones only and misses some. The table records under 40,000 clones, nearly 95% of them present only once. Germline lookup yields CDR1 PRHDT and CDR2 FYEKMQ (reference sequence). With 3 bases removed from V and 6 bases from J, the gap between germline ends came to 6 bases. The CDR3 has 11 residues. Sequencing input: CD4+ T cells from blood. The genes are TRBV13 and TRBJ2-7; D uncertain. This sequence was found in a human donor with juvenile idiopathic arthritis. CDR3 region: CASSFLSEQYF. In nucleotides, the CDR3 is TGTGCCAGCAGCTTCCTGTCCGAGCAGTACTTC.